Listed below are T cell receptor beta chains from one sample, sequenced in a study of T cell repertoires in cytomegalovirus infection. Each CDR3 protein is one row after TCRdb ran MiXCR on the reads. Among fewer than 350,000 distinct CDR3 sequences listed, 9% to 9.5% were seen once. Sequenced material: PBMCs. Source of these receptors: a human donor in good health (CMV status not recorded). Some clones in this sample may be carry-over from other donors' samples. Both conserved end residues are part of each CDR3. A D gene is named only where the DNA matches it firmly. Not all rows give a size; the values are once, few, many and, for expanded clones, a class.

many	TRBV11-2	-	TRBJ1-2	TGTGCCAGCAGCCCGTTGGGTGGTGGCTACACCTTC	CASSPLGGGYTF
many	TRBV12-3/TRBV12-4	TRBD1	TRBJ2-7	TGTGCCAGCAGTTTTACAGGGGAAACCTACGAGCAGTACTTC	CASSFTGETYEQYF
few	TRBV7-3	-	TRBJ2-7	TGTGCCAGCAGCTTAACGCCCGGTTGGAGTCACGAGCAGTACTTC	CASSLTPGWSHEQYF
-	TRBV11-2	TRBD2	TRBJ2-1	TGTGCCAGCAGCTTAGGAACAACTACTAGCGGGGGGAGCTCCTACAATGAGCAGTTCTTC	CASSLGTTTSGGSSYNEQFF
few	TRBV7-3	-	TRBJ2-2	TGTGCCAGCAGCTTAACACCTGGCGGGTACACCGGGGAGCTGTTTTTT	CASSLTPGGYTGELFF
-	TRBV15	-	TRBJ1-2	TGTGCCACCAGCCCTGAAACGGACCATGGCTACACCTTC	CATSPETDHGYTF
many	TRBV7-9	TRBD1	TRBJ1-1	TGTGCCAGCAGCTTGGGACAGGGGGGGAGGACTGAAGCTTTCTTT	CASSLGQGGRTEAFF
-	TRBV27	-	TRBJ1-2	TGTGCCAGCACCCACGGACCTAACTATGGCTACACCTTC	CASTHGPNYGYTF
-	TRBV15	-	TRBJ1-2	TGTGCCACCGGACCCCAGGGGAGGGATAACTATGGCTACACCTTC	CATGPQGRDNYGYTF
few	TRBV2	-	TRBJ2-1	TGTGCCAGCAGGTACAGGTCTGACAATGAGCAGTTCTTC	CASRYRSDNEQFF
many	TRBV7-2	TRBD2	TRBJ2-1	TGTGCCAGCAGCTTTACCGCTAGCGGGCCCTTTTCCTACAATGAGCAGTTCTTC	CASSFTASGPFSYNEQFF
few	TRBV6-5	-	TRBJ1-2	TGTGCCAGCAGTAGAGGGTCGATACACCCGGAGGGCTACACCTTC	CASSRGSIHPEGYTF
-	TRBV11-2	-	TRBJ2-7	TGTGCCAGCAGCTTAGATCGAGGCAGGGGTTACGAGCAGTACTTC	CASSLDRGRGYEQYF
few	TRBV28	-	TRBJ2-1	TGTGCCAGCATCAATCCCTCGGGAGGACAGGGAGGCTACAATGAGCAGTTCTTC	CASINPSGGQGGYNEQFF
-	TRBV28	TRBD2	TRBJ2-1	TGTGCCAGCAGTTCCCCAGCGGGAGGGGGATTTGAGCAGTTCTTC	CASSSPAGGGFEQFF
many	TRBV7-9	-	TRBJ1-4	TGTGCCAGCAGCTTAGCCAGTCGGAGGTGGGAAAAACTGTTTTTT	CASSLASRRWEKLFF
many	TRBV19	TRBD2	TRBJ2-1	TGTGCCAGTAGTATATCAGCGGGAGTTAATGAGCAGTTCTTC	CASSISAGVNEQFF
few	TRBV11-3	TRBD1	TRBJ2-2	TGTGCCAGCAGCGCGGCAGGGGGTAGAGACACCGGGGAGCTGTTTTTT	CASSAAGGRDTGELFF
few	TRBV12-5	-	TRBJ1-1	TGTGCTAGTGGTTTGCCCGAAGGGACCACTGAAGCTTTCTTT	CASGLPEGTTEAFF
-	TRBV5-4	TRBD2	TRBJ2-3	TGTGCCAGCAGCCACCCGGGACTAGCGGGGGCCCCCAAGCAGTATTTT	CASSHPGLAGAPKQYF
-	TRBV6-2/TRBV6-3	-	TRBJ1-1	TGTGCCAGCAGTTCACGGGCCTCCAACACTGAAGCTTTCTTT	CASSSRASNTEAFF
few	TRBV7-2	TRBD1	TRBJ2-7	TGTGCCAGCAGCCGACAGGGTCGGTACGAGCAGTACTTC	CASSRQGRYEQYF
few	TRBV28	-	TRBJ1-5	TGTGCCAGCAGTTTAGTACAGAGCAATCAGCCCCAGCATTTT	CASSLVQSNQPQHF
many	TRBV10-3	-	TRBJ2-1	TGTGCCACCGGATACAATGAGCAGTTCTTC	CATGYNEQFF
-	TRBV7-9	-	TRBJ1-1	TGTGCCAGCAGTCAACATCGGGGGGCGTGGACTGAAGCTTTCTTT	CASSQHRGAWTEAFF
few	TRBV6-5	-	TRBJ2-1	TGTGCCAGCAGTTACTCCAAGGGGAATGAGCAGTTCTTC	CASSYSKGNEQFF